Each of the 14 T cell receptor beta chains below was sequenced from the same sample in a study of Graves' ophthalmopathy and Graves' hyperthyroidism (dated by TCRdb to the late 2010s). Sequencing used an Illumina HiSeq 2000. For repertoire sequencing, TCR beta CDR3 regions were amplified from RNA transcripts. A first-round RT-PCR used HTBI primers with the Qiagen OneStep RT-PCR kit, followed by a second-round multiplex PCR, size selection and purification. The raw public data were reprocessed by TCRdb itself: fastp quality trimming at Q25, MiXCR clonotype calling, in-frame beta chains only. Under each unique CDR3 protein, matching rows form one entry showing the most common genes and DNA. Present in this sample are about 550,000 distinct CDR3 sequences, approximately 35% of which were seen just once. The ten largest clonotypes hold roughly 4% of the sample. Material for sequencing was peripheral blood or thyroid tissue (not recorded which). The source is an adult man with Graves' hyperthyroidism.

Points on this clonotype: This sequence may be a read error, since a much larger clone differs from it by one base. This likely comes from a read error, as the CDR3 has no conserved phenylalanine or tryptophan at its end. The chain has TRBV2 and TRBJ2-7; 10 nucleotides align to TRBD1. Germline V lookup: CDR1 SNHLY, CDR2 FYNNEI. This CDR3 region has 16 residues. With V trimmed by 8 bases and J by 3 bases, 13 bases remained unmatched. The CDR3 loop reads CASGATDRGKNYEQYS. In DNA, the CDR3 is TGTGCCAGCGGAGCCACGGACAGGGGGAAGAACTACGAGCAGTACTCC.

This clonotype has only a few counts. This clone may be a read error of a much larger clone one base away. The J gene is TRBJ2-5, the V gene TRBV29-1, with TRBD2 matching 10 bases. The CDR3 covers 16 residues. Germline CDR1 is SQVTM and CDR2 is ANQGSEA. The CDR3 is CSVRSKVAGGQGTQYF. The CDR3 DNA is TGCAGCGTTCGTTCGAAGGTAGCGGGGGGACAAGGGACCCAGTACTTC.

In its sample, this clonotype was seen many times. The chain carries TRBV20-1 and TRBJ1-1; tentative D call: TRBD1 (5 bases). V lost 6 bases and J 7 bases, leaving 18 bases between the germline ends. Per the germline V gene, CDR1 is DFQATT and CDR2 is SNEGSKA (reference sequence). The CDR3 covers 13 residues. This CDR3 is CSARKVGTDEAFF. The CDR3 DNA reads as TGCAGTGCCCGGAAAGTAGGGACGGATGAAGCTTTCTTT.

On this clonotype: A much larger clone is a single base away; this may be a read error. This rearrangement joins TRBV19 to TRBJ1-5; TRBD1 is a possible D gene (5 bases). V was pared by 2 bases and J by 7 bases, with 12 bases between. This CDR3 comprises 14 residues. Per germline, CDR1 LNHDA and CDR2 SQIVND (reference sequence). In DNA, the CDR3 is TGTGCCAGTAGTATACCTCCCGGGGGGCAGCCCCAGCATTTT. Its protein product is CASSIPPGGQPQHF.

The sample holds one count of this clonotype. The rearrangement uses TRBV7-9 and TRBJ1-1, with 7 bases identical to TRBD1. The CDR3 sequence is 13 residues long. CDR1 and CDR2 from the germline V gene are SEHNR and FQNEAQ (reference sequence). Unmatched junction bases numbered 5, after V lost 6 bases and J lost 4 bases. CDR3 nucleotide sequence: TGTGCCAGCAGGCGACAGGGTACCACTGAAGCTTTCTTT. Its translation: CASRRQGTTEAFF. Full variable domain (missing parts from reference TRBV7-9 and TRBJ1-1): DTGVSQNPRHKITKRGQNVTFRCDPISEHNRLYWYRQTLGQGPEFLTYFQNEAQLEKSRLLSDRFSAERPKGSFSTLEIQRTEQGDSAMYLCASRRQGTTEAFFGQGTRLTVV.

The chain carries TRBV7-4 and TRBJ1-3; D ambiguous. The V end lost 0 bases, the J end lost 4 bases, and 4 bases lay between the germline ends. Germline V gene data show CDR1 as SGHVT and CDR2 as SQSDAQ. CDR3 length: 13 residues. The CDR3 DNA is TGTGCCAGCAGCTTAGCGTGGGGAAACACCATATATTTT. Protein product: CASSLAWGNTIYF.

This clonotype occurred a few times. The chain joins TRBV7-2 to TRBJ2-3; D is unclear. Germline loops: CDR1 SGHTA, CDR2 FQGNSA. The CDR3 is made up of 13 amino acids. The V end lost 3 bases, the J end lost 1 base, and 5 bases lay between the germline ends. CDR3 bases: TGTGCCAGCAGCTTTCTCGGCACAGATACGCAGTATTTT. The encoded protein is CASSFLGTDTQYF.

CDR3 nucleotide sequence: TGCAGCGTTGGGATGGTTGGGGAGCTGTTTTTT. Translated, it gives CSVGMVGELFF. The V gene is TRBV29-1, the J gene TRBJ2-2; D is ambiguous. Germline values: CDR1 SQVTM, CDR2 ANQGSEA. The CDR3 consists of 11 residues. The ends were cut back, 4 bases at V and 8 bases at J, with 8 bases in the middle.

This rearrangement joins TRBV28 to TRBJ2-7; 11 nucleotides match TRBD1. V was clipped by 5 bases and J by 7 bases; unmatched bases: 7. Germline V lookup: CDR1 MDHEN, CDR2 SYDVKM. CDR3 length equals 14 residues. CDR3 DNA sequence: TGTGCCAGCAGTGATGGACAGGGGGCGTGGGAGCAGTACTTC. Encoded protein: CASSDGQGAWEQYF.

This clonotype has ten or more counts. This chain joins TRBV12-3 or TRBV12-4 and TRBJ2-7; D is possibly TRBD1 or TRBD2 (5 bases each). The V gene lost 5 bases and the J gene lost 5 bases, with 10 bases spanning the gap. The CDR3 is 12 residues long. The CDR3 region has the DNA TGTGCCAGCAGTAGGGGAGCCCACGAGCAGTACTTC. Protein: CASSRGAHEQYF.

The V and J genes are TRBV25-1 and TRBJ2-7, with a possible D match to TRBD1 (5 bases). V was trimmed by 8 bases and J by 1 base, leaving 15 bases between them. The length of the CDR3 is 14 residues. Germline CDR1 is MGHDK and CDR2 is SYGVNS. CDR3 nucleotide sequence: TGTGCCAGCGTTGCCTTAGGGGTATCCTACGAGCAGTACTTC. The encoded protein is CASVALGVSYEQYF.

This clonotype has more than one count but fewer than ten. This sequence joins TRBV5-8 and TRBJ1-5; the D is unclear. V lost 5 bases to trimming and J lost 0 bases, with 9 bases between them. CDR1 SGHTS and CDR2 YDEGEE come from the germline V gene. This CDR3 is 14 amino acids long. CDR3 nucleotide sequence: TGTGCCAGCAGTAGATCCGATAGCAATCAGCCCCAGCATTTT. It is translated as CASSRSDSNQPQHF.

As regards this clonotype: An end of the junction does not agree with germline; a read error may underlie this. The chain employs TRBV7-9 and TRBJ1-2; TRBD1 agrees at 7 bases. CDR3 length equals 13 residues. Germline-derived CDR1 and CDR2 are SEHNR and FQNEAQ (reference sequence). The DNA for the CDR3 is TGTGCCAGCAGCCCGACAGGGATCTATGGCCACACCTTC. It is translated as CASSPTGIYGHTF.

At least ten counts were recorded for this clonotype. The chain links TRBV6-6 to TRBJ1-3; possibly TRBD1 for D (6 bases). The CDR3 extends over 15 amino acids. V lost 5 bases to trimming and J lost 3 bases, with 14 bases between them. Per the germline V gene, CDR1 is MNHNY and CDR2 is SVGAGI (reference sequence). The CDR3 loop reads CASSPPGAGGNTIYF. DNA of the CDR3: TGTGCCAGCAGTCCCCCGGGGGCCGGTGGAAACACCATATATTTT.